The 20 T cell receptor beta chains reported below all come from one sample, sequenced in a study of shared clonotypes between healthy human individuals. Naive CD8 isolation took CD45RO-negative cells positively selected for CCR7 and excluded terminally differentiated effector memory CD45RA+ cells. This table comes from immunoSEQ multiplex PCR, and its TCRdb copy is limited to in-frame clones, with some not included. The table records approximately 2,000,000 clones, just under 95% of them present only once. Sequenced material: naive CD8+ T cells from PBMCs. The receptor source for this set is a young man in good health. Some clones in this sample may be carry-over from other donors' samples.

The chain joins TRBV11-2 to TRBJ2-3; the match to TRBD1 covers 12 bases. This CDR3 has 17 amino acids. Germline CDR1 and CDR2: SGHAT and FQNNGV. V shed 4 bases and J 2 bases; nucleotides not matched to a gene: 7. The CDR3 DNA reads TGTGCCAGCAGCTCTAGGGACAGGGGGCTGGACACAGATACGCAGTATTTT. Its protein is CASSSRDRGLDTDTQYF. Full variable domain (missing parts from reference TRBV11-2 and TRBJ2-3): EAGVAQSPRYKIIEKRQSVAFWCNPISGHATLYWYQQILGQGPKLLIQFQNNGVVDDSQLPKDRFSAERLKGVDSTLKIQPAKLEDSAVYLCASSSRDRGLDTDTQYFGPGTRLTVL.

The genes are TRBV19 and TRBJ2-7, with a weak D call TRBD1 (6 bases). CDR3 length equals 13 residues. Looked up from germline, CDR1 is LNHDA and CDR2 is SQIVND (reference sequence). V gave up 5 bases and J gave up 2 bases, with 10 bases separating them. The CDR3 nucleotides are TGTGCCAGTAGTGTCGGGGACACCTACGAGCAGTACTTC. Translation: CASSVGDTYEQYF.

The DNA of the CDR3 is TGTGCCAGCAGCCCACAACAGGGTTACGAGCAGTACTTC. Its translation: CASSPQQGYEQYF. The chain has TRBV5-8 and TRBJ2-7; D is possibly TRBD1 (6 bases). This CDR3 has 13 residues. Germline V lookup: CDR1 SGHTS, CDR2 YDEGEE. V was pared by 4 bases and J by 4 bases, with 12 bases between.

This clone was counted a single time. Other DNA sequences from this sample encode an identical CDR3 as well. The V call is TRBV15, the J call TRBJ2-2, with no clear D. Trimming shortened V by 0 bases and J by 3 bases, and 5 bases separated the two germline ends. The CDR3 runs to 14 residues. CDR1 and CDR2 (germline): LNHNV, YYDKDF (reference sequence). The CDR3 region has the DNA TGTGCCACCAGCAGAGAAGGCGACACCGGGGAGCTGTTTTTT. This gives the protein CATSREGDTGELFF.

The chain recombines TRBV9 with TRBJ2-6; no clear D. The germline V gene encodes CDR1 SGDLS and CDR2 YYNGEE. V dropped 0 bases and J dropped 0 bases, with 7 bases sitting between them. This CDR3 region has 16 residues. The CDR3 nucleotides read TGTGCCAGCAGCGTAGATCAGATCTCTGGGGCCAACGTCCTGACTTTC. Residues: CASSVDQISGANVLTF.

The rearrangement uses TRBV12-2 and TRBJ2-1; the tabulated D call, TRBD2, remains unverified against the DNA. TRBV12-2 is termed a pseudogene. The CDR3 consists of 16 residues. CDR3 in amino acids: CASRLGEREGQNEQFF. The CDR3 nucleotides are TGTGCAAGTCGCTTAGGTGAGCGGGAGGGCCAAAATGAGCAGTTCTTC.

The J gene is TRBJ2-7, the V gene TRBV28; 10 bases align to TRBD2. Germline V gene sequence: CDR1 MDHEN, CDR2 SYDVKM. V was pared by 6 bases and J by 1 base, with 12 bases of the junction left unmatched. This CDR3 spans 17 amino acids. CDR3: CASSSEREGPTSYEQYF. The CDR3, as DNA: TGTGCCAGCAGCTCGGAGCGGGAGGGCCCTACTTCCTACGAGCAGTACTTC.

The CDR3 region is CASSAPAGDNEKLFF. In DNA form, the CDR3 reads TGTGCCAGCAGCGCCCCGGCAGGGGATAATGAAAAACTGTTTTTT. This rearrangement joins TRBV9 to TRBJ1-4; possibly TRBD1 for D (6 bases). Trimming left V 3 bases short and J 4 bases short, with 13 bases between. CDR1 and CDR2 from the germline V gene are SGDLS and YYNGEE. The CDR3 runs 15 residues.

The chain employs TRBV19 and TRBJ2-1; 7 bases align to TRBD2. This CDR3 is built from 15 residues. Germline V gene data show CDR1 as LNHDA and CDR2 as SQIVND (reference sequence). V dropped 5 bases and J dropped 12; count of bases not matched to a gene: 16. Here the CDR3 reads CASSDIAGDLRGQFF. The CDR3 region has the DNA TGTGCCAGTAGTGATATTGCGGGAGACCTACGGGGGCAGTTCTTC. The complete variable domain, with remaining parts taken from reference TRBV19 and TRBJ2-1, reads DGGITQSPKYLFRKEGQNVTLSCEQNLNHDAMYWYRQDPGQGLRLIYYSQIVNDFQKGDIAEGYSVSREKKESFPLTVTSAQKNPTAFYLCASSDIAGDLRGQFFGPGTRLTVL.

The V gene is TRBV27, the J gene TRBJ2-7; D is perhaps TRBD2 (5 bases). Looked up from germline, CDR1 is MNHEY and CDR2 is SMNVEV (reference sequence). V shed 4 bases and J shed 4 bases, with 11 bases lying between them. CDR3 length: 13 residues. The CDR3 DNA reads TGTGCCAGCAGTTCGGGGATTCGATACGAGCAGTACTTC. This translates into CASSSGIRYEQYF.

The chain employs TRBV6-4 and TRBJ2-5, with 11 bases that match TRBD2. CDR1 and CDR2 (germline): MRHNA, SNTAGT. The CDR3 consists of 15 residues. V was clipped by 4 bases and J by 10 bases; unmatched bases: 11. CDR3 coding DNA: TGTGCCAGCAGTGGATTCTTAGCGGGAGGGCCGGGCCAGTACTTC. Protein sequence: CASSGFLAGGPGQYF.

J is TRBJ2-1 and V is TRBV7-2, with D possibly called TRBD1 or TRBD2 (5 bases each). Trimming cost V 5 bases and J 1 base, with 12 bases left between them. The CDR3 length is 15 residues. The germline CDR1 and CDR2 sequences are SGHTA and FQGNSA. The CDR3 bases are TGTGCCAGCAGCGGACTGGGGGAGTCCTACAATGAGCAGTTCTTC. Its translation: CASSGLGESYNEQFF.

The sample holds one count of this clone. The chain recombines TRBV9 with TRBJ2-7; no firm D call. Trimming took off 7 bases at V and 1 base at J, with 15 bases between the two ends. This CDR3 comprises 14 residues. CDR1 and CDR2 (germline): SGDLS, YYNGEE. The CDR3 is CASGRYLSSYEQYF. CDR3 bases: TGTGCCAGCGGCCGGTATTTGTCTTCCTACGAGCAGTACTTC.

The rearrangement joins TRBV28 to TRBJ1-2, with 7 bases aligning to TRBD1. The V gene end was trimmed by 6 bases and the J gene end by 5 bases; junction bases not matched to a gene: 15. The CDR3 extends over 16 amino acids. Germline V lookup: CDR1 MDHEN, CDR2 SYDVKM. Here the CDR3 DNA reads TGTGCCAGCAGACTTTCTAGGTCCGGGACAGATTATGGCTACACCTTC. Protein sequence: CASRLSRSGTDYGYTF.

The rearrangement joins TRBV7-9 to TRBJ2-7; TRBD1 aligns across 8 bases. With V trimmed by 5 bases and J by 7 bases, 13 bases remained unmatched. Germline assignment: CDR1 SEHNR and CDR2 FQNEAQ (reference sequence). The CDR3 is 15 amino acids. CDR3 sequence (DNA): TGTGCCAGCAGCGCCCGGGACAGGATAGCGGATGAGCAGTACTTC. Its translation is CASSARDRIADEQYF.

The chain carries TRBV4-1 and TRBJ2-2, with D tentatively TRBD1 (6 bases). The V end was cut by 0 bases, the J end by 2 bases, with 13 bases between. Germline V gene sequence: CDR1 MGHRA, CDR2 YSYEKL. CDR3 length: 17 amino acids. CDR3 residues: CASSQDGGRINTGELFF. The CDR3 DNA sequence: TGCGCCAGCAGCCAAGATGGGGGCAGGATAAACACCGGGGAGCTGTTTTTT.

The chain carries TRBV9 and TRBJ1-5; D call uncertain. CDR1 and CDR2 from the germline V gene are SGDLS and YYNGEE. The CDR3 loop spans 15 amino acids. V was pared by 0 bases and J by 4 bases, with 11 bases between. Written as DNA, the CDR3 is TGTGCCAGCAGCGTAGGCTCGGCAGATAATCAGCCCCAGCATTTT. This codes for CASSVGSADNQPQHF.

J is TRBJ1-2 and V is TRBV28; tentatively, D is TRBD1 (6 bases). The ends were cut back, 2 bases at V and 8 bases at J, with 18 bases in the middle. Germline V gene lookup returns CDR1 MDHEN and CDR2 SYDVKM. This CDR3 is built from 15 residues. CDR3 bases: TGTGCCAGCAGTTTAAATCTGGGGGGCGCGGACGGCTACACCTTC. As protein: CASSLNLGGADGYTF.

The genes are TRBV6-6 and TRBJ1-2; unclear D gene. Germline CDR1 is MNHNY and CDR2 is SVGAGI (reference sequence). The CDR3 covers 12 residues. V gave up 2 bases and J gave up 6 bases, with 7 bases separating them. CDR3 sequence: CASSYEGDGYTF. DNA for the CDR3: TGTGCCAGCAGTTACGAGGGAGATGGCTACACCTTC.

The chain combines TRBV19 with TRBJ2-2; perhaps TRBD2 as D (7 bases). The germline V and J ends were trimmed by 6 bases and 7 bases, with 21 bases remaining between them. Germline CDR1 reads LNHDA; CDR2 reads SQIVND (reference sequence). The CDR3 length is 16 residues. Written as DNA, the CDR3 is TGTGCCAGTAGCCGAATGGACAGCCCGGGGGGCGGGGAGCTGTTTTTT. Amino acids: CASSRMDSPGGGELFF.